The T cell receptor (beta chain) described here comes from a study of shared clonotypes between healthy human individuals. About the study: Per-donor plates numbered three CD4 naive, three CD4 memory, two CD8 naive and one CD8 memory. General study points: The represented genetic and exposure-history diversity was limited by the small number of donors.

CD8 cells classed as naive were CD45RO-negative and positively selected for CCR7, excluding terminally differentiated effector memory CD45RA+ cells. As concerns this clone: Its antigen is currently unknown. The junction departs from the called germline gene at one end, perhaps through a read error. Within the sample, other DNA sequences also encode this same CDR3.

The assay was immunoSEQ multiplex PCR, and TCRdb's table has in-frame clones only and misses some. The sample shows about 800,000 clones, about 96% of them seen only once. The TCR originated in a man under 40 in good health. The sequencing sample was made of naive CD8+ T cells sorted from blood.

The CDR3 DNA is TGTGCCAGCAGCTTAGGGTCTTCTGGGGCCAATGTCCTGACTTTC. It codes for CASSLGSSGANVLTF. The chain joins TRBV7-9 to TRBJ2-6; D is possibly TRBD1 (5 bases). Germline-derived CDR1 and CDR2 are SEHNR and FQNEAQ (reference sequence). The CDR3 contains 15 residues.